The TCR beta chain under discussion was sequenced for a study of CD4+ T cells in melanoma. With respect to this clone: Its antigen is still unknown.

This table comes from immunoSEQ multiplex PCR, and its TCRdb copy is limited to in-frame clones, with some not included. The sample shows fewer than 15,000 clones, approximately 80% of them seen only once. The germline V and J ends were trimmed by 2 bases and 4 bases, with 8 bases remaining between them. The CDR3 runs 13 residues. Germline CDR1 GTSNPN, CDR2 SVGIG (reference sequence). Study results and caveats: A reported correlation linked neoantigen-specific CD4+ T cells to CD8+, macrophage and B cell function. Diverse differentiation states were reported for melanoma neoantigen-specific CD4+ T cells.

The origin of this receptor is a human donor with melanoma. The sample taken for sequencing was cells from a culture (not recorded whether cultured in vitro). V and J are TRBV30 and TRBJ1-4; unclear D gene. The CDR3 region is CAWSTYSNEKLFF. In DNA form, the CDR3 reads TGTGCCTGGAGTACTTACAGTAATGAAAAACTGTTTTTT. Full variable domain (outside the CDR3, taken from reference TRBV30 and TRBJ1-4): SQTIHQWPATLVQPVGSPLSLECTVEGTSNPNLYWYRQAAGRGLQLLFYSVGIGQISSEVPQNLSASRPQDRQFILSSKKLLLSDSGFYLCAWSTYSNEKLFFGSGTQLSVL.